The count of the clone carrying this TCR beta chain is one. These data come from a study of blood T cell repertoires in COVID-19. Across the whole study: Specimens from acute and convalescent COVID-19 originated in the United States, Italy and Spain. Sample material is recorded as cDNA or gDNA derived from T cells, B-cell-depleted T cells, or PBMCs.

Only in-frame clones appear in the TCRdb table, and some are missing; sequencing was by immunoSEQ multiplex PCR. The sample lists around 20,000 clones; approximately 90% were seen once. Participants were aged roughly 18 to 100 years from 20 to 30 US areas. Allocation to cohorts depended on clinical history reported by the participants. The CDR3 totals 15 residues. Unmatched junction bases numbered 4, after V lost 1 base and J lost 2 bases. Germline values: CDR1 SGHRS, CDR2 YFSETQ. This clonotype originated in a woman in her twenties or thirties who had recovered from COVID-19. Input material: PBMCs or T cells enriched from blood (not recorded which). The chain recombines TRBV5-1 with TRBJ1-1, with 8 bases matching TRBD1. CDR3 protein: CASSLWGQANTEAFF. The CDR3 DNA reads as TGCGCCAGCAGCTTGTGGGGACAGGCTAACACTGAAGCTTTCTTT.